This T cell receptor (beta chain) is from a study of early stage breast cancer tumors. Across the study: Each sample averaged around 10-fold read coverage.

Study-wide points: Most shared enriched TCRB sequences were commonly generated ones. Unsorted bulk genomic DNA sequencing lacked pairing and functional marker data. Comparing each tissue with blood distinguished tumor from normal in about 90% of the 16 patients.

The J segment lost 3 bases and the V segment lost 6 bases, leaving 4 bases of the junction unmatched. Per the germline V gene, CDR1 is LNHDA and CDR2 is SQIVND (reference sequence). This CDR3 has 13 residues. The method was immunoSEQ multiplex PCR; TCRdb's version includes in-frame clones alone and lacks a portion of them. The sample shows around 28,000 clones, less than 85% of them seen only once. Note on this clone: Its antigen is currently unknown.

Sequences were obtained from blood. The chain is built from TRBV19 and TRBJ1-2; 7 bases are shared with TRBD1. This TCR came from a person between 60 and 69 years old with breast cancer. CDR3 sequence (DNA): TGTGCCAGTAGGGTGGGACAGCACTATGGCTACACCTTC. This encodes CASRVGQHYGYTF.